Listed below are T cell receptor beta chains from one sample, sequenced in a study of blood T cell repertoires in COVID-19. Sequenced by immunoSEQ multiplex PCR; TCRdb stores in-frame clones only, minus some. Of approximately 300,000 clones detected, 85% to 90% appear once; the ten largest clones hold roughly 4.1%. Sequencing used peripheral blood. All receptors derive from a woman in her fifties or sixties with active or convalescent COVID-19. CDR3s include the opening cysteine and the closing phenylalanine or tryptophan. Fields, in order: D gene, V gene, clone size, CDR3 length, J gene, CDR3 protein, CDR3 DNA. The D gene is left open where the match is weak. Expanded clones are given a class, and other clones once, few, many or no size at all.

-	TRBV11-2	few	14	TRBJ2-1	CASSLQGPYNEQFF	TGTGCCAGCAGCTTACAGGGGCCCTACAATGAGCAGTTCTTC
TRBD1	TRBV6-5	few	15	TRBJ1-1	CASSHRQGGEAEAFF	TGTGCCAGCAGCCATCGACAGGGGGGTGAGGCTGAAGCTTTCTTT
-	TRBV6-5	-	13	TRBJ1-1	CASSYGQLTEAFF	TGTGCCAGCAGTTACGGGCAGCTCACTGAAGCTTTCTTT
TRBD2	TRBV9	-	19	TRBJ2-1	CASSVGSGLAGSSYNEQFF	TGTGCCAGCAGCGTAGGCAGTGGGTTAGCGGGGAGCTCCTACAATGAGCAGTTCTTC
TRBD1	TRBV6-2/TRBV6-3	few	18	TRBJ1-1	CASSYSFWTGRMNTEAFF	TGTGCCAGCAGTTACTCATTTTGGACAGGGAGGATGAACACTGAAGCTTTCTTT
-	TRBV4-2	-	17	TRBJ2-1	CASNQGSVMSSYNEQFF	TGTGCCAGCAACCAAGGGTCTGTAATGAGCTCCTACAATGAGCAGTTCTTC
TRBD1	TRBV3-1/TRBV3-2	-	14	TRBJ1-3	CASSRQGNGNTIYF	TGTGCCAGCAGCCGACAGGGTAATGGAAACACCATATATTTT
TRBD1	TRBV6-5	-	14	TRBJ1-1	CASSYTGEATEAFF	TGTGCCAGCAGTTACACAGGGGAGGCCACTGAAGCTTTCTTT
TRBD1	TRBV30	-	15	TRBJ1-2	CAWSPTQTGVGGYTF	TGTGCCTGGAGTCCCACCCAGACAGGGGTTGGTGGCTACACCTTC
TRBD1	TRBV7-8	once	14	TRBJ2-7	CASTLQGVGYEQYF	TGTGCCAGCACCTTACAGGGGGTCGGCTACGAGCAGTACTTC
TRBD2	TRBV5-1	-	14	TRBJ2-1	CASSWTSGANEQFF	TGCGCCAGCAGCTGGACTAGCGGGGCCAATGAGCAGTTCTTC
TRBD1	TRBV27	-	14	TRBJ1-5	CASSLTGGNQPQHF	TGTGCCAGCAGTCTGACAGGGGGCAATCAGCCCCAGCATTTT
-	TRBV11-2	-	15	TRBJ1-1	CASSLGRGRNTEAFF	TGTGCCAGCAGCCTGGGCAGGGGCAGGAACACTGAAGCTTTCTTT
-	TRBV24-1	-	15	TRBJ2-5	CATSDFREGVETQYF	TGTGCCACCAGTGATTTCAGGGAGGGGGTCGAGACCCAGTACTTC
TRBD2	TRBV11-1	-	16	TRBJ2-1	CASSKSGASSYNEQFF	TGTGCCAGCAGCAAAAGCGGGGCGAGCTCCTACAATGAGCAGTTCTTC
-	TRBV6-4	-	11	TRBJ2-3	CASSEFGTQYF	TGTGCCAGCAGTGAGTTCGGTACGCAGTATTTT
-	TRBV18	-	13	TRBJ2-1	CASSRGALSEQFF	TGTGCCAGCTCACGCGGGGCTCTCAGTGAGCAGTTCTTC
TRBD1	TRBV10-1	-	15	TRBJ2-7	CASNRARGRVDEQYF	TGCGCCAGCAACAGAGCCAGGGGGCGCGTCGACGAGCAGTACTTC
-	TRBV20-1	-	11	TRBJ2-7	CSVGGVYEQYF	TGCAGTGTGGGGGGTGTATACGAGCAGTACTTC
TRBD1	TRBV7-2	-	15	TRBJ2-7	CASSPPGTGHDEQYF	TGTGCCAGCAGTCCTCCCGGGACAGGTCACGACGAGCAGTACTTC
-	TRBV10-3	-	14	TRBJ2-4	CAISSGVERNIQYF	TGTGCCATCAGCTCCGGGGTTGAGAGGAACATTCAGTACTTC
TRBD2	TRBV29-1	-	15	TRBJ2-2	CSFTKPGGNTGELFF	TGCAGCTTTACCAAGCCGGGAGGGAACACCGGGGAGCTGTTTTTT
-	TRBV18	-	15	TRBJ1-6	CASSPQGAINSPLHF	TGTGCCAGCTCACCCCAAGGGGCGATTAATTCACCCCTCCACTTT
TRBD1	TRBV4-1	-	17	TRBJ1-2	CASSQVQGASRGYGYTF	TGCGCCAGCAGCCAAGTGCAGGGGGCCTCCCGGGGCTATGGCTACACCTTC
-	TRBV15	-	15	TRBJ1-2	CATSRDSQGSYGYTF	TGTGCCACCAGCAGAGATTCCCAGGGTTCCTATGGCTACACCTTC
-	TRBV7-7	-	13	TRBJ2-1	CASSFSQYNEQFF	TGTGCTAGCAGCTTTTCCCAGTACAATGAGCAGTTCTTC
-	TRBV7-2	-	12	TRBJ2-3	CASSLDKDTQYF	TGTGCCAGCAGCTTGGACAAAGATACGCAGTATTTT
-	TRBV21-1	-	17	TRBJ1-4	CASSPGTAILGGEKLFF	TGTGCCAGCAGCCCCGGGACAGCCATTTTGGGTGGCGAAAAACTGTTTTTT
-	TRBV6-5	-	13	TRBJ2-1	CASRGTLGAEQFF	TGTGCCAGCAGGGGGACACTGGGGGCCGAGCAGTTCTTC
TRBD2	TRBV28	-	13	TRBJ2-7	CASRRLAVEEQYF	TGTGCCAGCAGACGACTAGCGGTGGAAGAGCAGTACTTC
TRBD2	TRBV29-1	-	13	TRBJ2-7	CSVGGGSSYEQYF	TGCAGCGTTGGCGGGGGGTCCTCCTACGAGCAGTACTTC
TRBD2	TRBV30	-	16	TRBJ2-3	CAWRMGLAGPTDTQYF	TGTGCCTGGAGAATGGGACTAGCGGGGCCCACAGATACGCAGTATTTT
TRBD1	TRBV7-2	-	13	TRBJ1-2	CASSLVVRQGNTF	TGTGCCAGCAGCTTAGTGGTCCGACAGGGAAACACCTTC
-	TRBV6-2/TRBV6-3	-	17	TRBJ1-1	CASSWRGKGLLNTEAFF	TGTGCCAGCAGTTGGAGGGGCAAGGGGCTCTTGAACACTGAAGCTTTCTTT
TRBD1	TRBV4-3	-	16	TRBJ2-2	CASSQDGQGRTGELFF	TGCGCCAGCAGCCAAGACGGACAGGGAAGAACCGGGGAGCTGTTTTTT
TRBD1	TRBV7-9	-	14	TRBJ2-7	CASSTTGSTYEQYF	TGTGCCAGCAGCACGACAGGGTCCACCTACGAGCAGTACTTC
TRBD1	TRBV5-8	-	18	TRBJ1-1	CASSLLIGAEGANTEAFF	TGTGCCAGCAGCCTGCTTATAGGTGCGGAGGGGGCAAACACTGAAGCTTTCTTT
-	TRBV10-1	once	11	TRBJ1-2	CASSLLGGYTF	TGCGCCAGTTCCCTATTGGGCGGCTACACCTTC
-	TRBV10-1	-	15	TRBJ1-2	CASHPLRAANYGYTF	TGCGCCAGTCATCCTCTGAGAGCGGCTAACTATGGCTACACCTTC
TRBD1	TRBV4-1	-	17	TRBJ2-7	CASSQAPAAGGKNEQYF	TGCGCCAGCAGCCAAGCCCCAGCGGCAGGGGGCAAGAACGAGCAGTACTTC
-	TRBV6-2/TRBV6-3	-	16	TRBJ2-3	CASSPRRGWATDTQYF	TGTGCCAGCAGCCCCCGGCGGGGATGGGCCACAGATACGCAGTATTTT
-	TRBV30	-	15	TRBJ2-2	CAWDWGVSNTGELFF	TGTGCCTGGGATTGGGGAGTCTCGAACACCGGGGAGCTGTTTTTT
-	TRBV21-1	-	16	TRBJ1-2	CASSKRRMRGPGGYTF	TGTGCCAGCAGCAAAAGGAGAATGAGGGGGCCAGGTGGCTACACCTTC
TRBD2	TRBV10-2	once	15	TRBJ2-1	CASIQTSYSYNEQFF	TGCGCCAGCATTCAGACTAGCTACTCCTACAATGAGCAGTTCTTC
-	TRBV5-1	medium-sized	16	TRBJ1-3	CASSLTYENWGNTIYF	TGCGCCAGCAGCTTGACATATGAAAATTGGGGAAACACCATATATTTT
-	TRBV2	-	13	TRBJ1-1	CASSELQGPEAFF	TGTGCCAGCAGTGAACTTCAGGGGCCTGAAGCTTTCTTT
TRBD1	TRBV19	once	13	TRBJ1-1	CASSHYDRAEAFF	TGTGCCAGTAGTCACTACGACAGGGCTGAAGCTTTCTTT
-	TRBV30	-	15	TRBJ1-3	CAWSVPGGSGNTIYF	TGTGCCTGGAGTGTACCGGGGGGTTCTGGAAACACCATATATTTT
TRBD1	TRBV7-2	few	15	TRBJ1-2	CASSAGGVGSYGYTF	TGTGCCAGCAGCGCAGGGGGCGTCGGTTCCTATGGCTACACCTTC
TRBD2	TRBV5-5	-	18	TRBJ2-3	CASSFSQREWGLADTQYF	TGTGCCAGCAGCTTTAGCCAGCGGGAGTGGGGGCTTGCAGATACGCAGTATTTT
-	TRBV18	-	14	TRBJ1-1	CASSLSRGETEAFF	TGTGCCAGCTCACTTAGCCGCGGGGAGACTGAAGCTTTCTTT
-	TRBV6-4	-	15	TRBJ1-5	CASSDPQGSNQPQHF	TGTGCCAGCAGTGACCCACAGGGTAGCAATCAGCCCCAGCATTTT
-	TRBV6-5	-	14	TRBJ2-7	CASRPLGGRYEQYF	TGTGCCAGCAGGCCCCTCGGCGGGCGATACGAGCAGTACTTC
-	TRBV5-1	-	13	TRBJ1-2	CASSLGQNYGYTF	TGCGCCAGCAGCTTGGGGCAGAACTATGGCTACACCTTC